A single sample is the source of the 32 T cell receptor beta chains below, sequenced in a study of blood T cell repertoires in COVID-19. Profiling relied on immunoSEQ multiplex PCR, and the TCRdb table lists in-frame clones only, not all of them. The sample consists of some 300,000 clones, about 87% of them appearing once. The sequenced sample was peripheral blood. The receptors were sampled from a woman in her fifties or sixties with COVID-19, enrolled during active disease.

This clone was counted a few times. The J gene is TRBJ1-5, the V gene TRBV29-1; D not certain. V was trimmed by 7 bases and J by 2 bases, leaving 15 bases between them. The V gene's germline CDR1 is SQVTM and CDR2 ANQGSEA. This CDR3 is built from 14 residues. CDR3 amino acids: CSAVDGAGNQPQHF. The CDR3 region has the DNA TGCAGCGCCGTCGACGGAGCGGGCAATCAGCCCCAGCATTTT.

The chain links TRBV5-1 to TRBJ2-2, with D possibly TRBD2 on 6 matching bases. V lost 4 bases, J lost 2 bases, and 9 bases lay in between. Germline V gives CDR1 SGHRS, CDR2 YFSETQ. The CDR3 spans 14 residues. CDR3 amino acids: CASSRDLNTGELFF. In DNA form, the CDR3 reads TGCGCCAGCAGCCGGGACTTAAACACCGGGGAGCTGTTTTTT.

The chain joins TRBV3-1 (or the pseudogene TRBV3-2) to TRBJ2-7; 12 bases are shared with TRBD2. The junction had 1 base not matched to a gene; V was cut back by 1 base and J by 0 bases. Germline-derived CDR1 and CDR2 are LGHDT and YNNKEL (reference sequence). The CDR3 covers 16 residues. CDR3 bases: TGTGCCAGCAGCCAAGGACTAGCGGGAGTCTCCTACGAGCAGTACTTC. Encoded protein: CASSQGLAGVSYEQYF.

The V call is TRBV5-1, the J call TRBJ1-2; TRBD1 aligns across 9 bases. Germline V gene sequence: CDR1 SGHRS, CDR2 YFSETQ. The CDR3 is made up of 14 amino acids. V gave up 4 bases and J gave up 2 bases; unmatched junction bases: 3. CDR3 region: CASSRGQGNYGYTF. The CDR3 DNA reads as TGCGCCAGCAGCAGGGGACAGGGAAACTATGGCTACACCTTC.

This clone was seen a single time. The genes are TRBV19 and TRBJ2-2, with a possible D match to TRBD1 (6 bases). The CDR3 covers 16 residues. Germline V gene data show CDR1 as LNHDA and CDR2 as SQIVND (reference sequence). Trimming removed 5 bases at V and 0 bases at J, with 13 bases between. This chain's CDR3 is CASSDLGAPNTGELFF. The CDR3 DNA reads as TGTGCCAGTAGTGACCTGGGGGCCCCGAACACCGGGGAGCTGTTTTTT.

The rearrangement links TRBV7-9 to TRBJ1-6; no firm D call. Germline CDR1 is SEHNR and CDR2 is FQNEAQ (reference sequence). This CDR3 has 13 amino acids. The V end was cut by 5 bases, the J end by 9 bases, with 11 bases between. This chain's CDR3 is CASSESDGSPLHF. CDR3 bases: TGTGCCAGCAGCGAAAGCGATGGTTCACCCCTCCACTTT.

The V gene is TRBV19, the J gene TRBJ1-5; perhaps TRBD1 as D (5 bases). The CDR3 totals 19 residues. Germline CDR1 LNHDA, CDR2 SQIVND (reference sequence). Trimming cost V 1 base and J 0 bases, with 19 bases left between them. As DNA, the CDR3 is TGTGCCAGTAGTATAGGCCAGGGAAACGTTGGTTATAGCAATCAGCCCCAGCATTTT. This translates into CASSIGQGNVGYSNQPQHF.

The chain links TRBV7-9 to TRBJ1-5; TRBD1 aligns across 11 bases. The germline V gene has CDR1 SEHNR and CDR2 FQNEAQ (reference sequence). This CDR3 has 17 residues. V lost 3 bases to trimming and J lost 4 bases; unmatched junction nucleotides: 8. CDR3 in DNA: TGTGCCAGCAGCTTCAACCCCGGGACAGGGGGTAATCAGCCCCAGCATTTT. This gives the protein CASSFNPGTGGNQPQHF.

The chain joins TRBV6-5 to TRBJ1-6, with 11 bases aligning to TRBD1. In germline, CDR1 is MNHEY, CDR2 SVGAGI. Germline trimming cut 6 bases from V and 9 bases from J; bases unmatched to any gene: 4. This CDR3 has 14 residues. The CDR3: CASSRGQGGSPLHF. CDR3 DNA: TGTGCCAGCAGCCGGGGACAGGGGGGTTCACCCCTCCACTTT.

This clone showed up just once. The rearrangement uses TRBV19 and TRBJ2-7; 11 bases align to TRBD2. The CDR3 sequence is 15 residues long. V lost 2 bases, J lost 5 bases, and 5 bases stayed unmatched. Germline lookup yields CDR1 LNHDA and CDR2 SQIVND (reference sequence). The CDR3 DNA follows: TGTGCCAGTAGTATAACAACTAGCGGGAGTAACGAGCAGTACTTC. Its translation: CASSITTSGSNEQYF.

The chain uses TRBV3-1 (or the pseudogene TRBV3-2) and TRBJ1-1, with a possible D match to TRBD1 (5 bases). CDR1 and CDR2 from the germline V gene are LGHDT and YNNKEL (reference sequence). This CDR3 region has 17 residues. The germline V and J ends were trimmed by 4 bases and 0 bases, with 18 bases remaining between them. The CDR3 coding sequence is TGTGCCAGCAGCCCCAACAGGATAGGGAACATGAACACTGAAGCTTTCTTT. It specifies CASSPNRIGNMNTEAFF.

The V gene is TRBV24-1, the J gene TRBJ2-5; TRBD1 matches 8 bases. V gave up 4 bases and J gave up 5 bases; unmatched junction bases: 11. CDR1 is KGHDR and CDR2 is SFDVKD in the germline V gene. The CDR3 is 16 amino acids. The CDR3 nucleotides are TGTGCCACCAGTGACCCCGGCCCAGGGGGCGGGGAGACCCAGTACTTC. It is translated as CATSDPGPGGGETQYF.

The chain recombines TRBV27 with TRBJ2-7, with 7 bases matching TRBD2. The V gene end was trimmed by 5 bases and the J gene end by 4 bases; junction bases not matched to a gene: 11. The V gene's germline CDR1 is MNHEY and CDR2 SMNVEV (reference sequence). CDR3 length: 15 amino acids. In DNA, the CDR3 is TGTGCCAGCAGTCGTGGACTAGGAGGGTTTTACGAGCAGTACTTC. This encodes CASSRGLGGFYEQYF.

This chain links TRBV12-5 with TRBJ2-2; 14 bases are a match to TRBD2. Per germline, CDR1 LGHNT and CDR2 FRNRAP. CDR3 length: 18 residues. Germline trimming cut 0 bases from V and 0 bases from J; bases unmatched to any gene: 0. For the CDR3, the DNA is TGTGCTAGTGGTTTGGTGGGACTAGCGGGAGCGAACACCGGGGAGCTGTTTTTT. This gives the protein CASGLVGLAGANTGELFF.

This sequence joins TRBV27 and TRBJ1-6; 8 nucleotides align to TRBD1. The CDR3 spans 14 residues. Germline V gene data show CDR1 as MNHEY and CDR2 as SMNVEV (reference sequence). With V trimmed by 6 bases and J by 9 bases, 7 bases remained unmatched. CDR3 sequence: CASRRQGRFSPLHF. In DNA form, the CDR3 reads TGTGCCAGCAGGCGACAGGGGAGGTTTTCACCCCTCCACTTT.

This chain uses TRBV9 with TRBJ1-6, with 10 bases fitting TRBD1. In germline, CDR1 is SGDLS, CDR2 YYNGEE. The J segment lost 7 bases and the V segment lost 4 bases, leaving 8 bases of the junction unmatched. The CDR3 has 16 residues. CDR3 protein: CASSPDRGHGNSPLHF. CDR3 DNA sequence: TGTGCCAGCAGCCCCGACAGGGGGCATGGGAATTCACCCCTCCACTTT.

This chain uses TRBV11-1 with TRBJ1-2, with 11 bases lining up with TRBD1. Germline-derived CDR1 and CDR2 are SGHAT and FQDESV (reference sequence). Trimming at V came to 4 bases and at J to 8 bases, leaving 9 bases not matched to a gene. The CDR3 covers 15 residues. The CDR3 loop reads CASSSHGTGGRGYTF. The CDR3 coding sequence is TGTGCCAGCAGCTCGCACGGGACAGGGGGACGGGGCTACACCTTC.

The CDR3 coding sequence is TGCGCCAGCAGCTGGGCAACAGATACGCAGTATTTT. This sequence encodes CASSWATDTQYF. This chain connects TRBV5-1 to TRBJ2-3; unclear D gene. V shed 3 bases and J shed 3 bases, with 5 bases lying between them. CDR3 size: 12 residues. Germline CDR1 is SGHRS and CDR2 is YFSETQ.

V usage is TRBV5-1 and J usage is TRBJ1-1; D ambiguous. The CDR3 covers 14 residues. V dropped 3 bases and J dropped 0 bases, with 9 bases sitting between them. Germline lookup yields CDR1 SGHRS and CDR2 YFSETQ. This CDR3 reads CASSWTSVNTEAFF. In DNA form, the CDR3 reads TGCGCCAGCAGCTGGACTTCAGTGAACACTGAAGCTTTCTTT.

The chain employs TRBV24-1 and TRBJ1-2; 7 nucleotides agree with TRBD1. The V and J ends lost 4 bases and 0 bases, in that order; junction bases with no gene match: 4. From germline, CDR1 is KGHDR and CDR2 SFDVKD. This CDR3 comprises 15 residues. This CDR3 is CATSDKTGSNYGYTF. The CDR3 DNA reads TGTGCCACCAGTGACAAGACAGGGTCTAACTATGGCTACACCTTC.

The CDR3 region is CASSMGTSGFSTDTQYF. CDR3 nucleotides: TGTGCCAGTAGTATGGGGACTAGCGGGTTTAGCACAGATACGCAGTATTTT. The chain has TRBV19 and TRBJ2-3, with 12 bases aligning to TRBD2. Trimming took 3 bases from V and 0 from J; bases not matched to a gene: 4. The CDR3 runs 17 residues. The germline CDR1 and CDR2 sequences are LNHDA and SQIVND (reference sequence).

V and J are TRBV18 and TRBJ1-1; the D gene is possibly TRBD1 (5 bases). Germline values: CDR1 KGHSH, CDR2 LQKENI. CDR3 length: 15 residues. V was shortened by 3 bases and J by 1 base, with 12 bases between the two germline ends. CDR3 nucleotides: TGTGCCAGCTCACCGCGGGGGGGAGAGAACACTGAAGCTTTCTTT. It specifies CASSPRGGENTEAFF.

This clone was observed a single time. The chain's CDR3 is CASSEGGAQETQYF. The DNA of the CDR3 is TGTGCCAGCAGTGAGGGGGGGGCTCAAGAGACCCAGTACTTC. V and J are TRBV6-1 and TRBJ2-5, with TRBD2 as a possible D gene (7 bases). The CDR3 totals 14 residues. V lost 3 bases, J lost 2 bases, and 10 bases lay in between. Germline V gene lookup returns CDR1 MNHNS and CDR2 SASEGT.

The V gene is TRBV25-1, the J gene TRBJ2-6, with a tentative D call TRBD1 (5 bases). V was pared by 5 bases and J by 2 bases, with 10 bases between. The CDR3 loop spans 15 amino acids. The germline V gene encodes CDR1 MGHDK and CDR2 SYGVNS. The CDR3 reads CASSKTGAGANVLTF. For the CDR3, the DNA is TGTGCCAGCAGTAAAACAGGAGCTGGGGCCAACGTCCTGACTTTC.

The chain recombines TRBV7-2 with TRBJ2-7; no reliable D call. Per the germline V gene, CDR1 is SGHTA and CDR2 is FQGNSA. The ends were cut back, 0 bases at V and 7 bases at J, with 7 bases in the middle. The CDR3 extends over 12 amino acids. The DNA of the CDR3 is TGTGCCAGCAGCTTAGCACAGTGGGAGCAGTACTTC. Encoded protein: CASSLAQWEQYF.

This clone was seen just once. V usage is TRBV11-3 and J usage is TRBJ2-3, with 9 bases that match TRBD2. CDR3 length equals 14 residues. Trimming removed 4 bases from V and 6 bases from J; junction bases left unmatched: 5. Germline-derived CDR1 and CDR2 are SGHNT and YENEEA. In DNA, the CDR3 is TGTGCCAGCAGCTCTGGCGGGAGGGTGGATACGCAGTATTTT. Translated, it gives CASSSGGRVDTQYF.

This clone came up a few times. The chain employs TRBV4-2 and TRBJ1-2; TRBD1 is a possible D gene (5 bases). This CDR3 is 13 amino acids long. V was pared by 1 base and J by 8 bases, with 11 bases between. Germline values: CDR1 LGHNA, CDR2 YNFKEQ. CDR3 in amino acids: CASSQGWGDGYTF. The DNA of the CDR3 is TGTGCCAGCAGCCAAGGTTGGGGGGACGGCTACACCTTC.

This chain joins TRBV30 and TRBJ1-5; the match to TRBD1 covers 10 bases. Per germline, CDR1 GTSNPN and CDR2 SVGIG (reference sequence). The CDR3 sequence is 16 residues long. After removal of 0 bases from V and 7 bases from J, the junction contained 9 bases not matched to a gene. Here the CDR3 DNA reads TGTGCCTGGAGTGTATTGGGGGGACAGGGGATACAGCCCCAGCATTTT. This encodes CAWSVLGGQGIQPQHF. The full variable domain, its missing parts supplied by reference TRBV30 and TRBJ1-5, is SQTIHQWPATLVQPVGSPLSLECTVEGTSNPNLYWYRQAAGRGLQLLFYSVGIGQISSEVPQNLSASRPQDRQFILSSKKLLLSDSGFYLCAWSVLGGQGIQPQHFGDGTRLSIL.

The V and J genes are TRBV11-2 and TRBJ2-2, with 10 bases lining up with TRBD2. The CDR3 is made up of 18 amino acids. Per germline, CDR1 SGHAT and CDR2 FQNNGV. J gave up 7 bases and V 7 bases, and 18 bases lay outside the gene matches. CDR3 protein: CASTESGLAGDGGGELFF. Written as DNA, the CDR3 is TGTGCCAGCACCGAAAGCGGGCTAGCGGGAGATGGCGGCGGGGAGCTGTTTTTT.

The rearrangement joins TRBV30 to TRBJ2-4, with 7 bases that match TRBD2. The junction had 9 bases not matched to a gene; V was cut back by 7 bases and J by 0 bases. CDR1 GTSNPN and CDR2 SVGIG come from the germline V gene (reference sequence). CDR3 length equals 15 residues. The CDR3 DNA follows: TGTGCCTACGCAACGGGGGGACTAGCCAAAAACATTCAGTACTTC. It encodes CAYATGGLAKNIQYF.

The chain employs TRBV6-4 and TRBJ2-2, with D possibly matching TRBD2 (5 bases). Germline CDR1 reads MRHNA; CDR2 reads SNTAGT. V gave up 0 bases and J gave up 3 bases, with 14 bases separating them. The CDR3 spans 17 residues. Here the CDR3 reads CASSDSHSASDTGELFF. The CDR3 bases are TGTGCCAGCAGTGACTCCCATAGCGCCTCGGACACCGGGGAGCTGTTTTTT.

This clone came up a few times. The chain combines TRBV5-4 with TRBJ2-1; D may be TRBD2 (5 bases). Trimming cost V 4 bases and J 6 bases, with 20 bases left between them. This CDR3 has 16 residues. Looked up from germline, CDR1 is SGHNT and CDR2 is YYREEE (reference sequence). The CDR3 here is CASSAILGELPNEQFF. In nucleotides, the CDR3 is TGTGCCAGCAGCGCGATTCTCGGGGAATTACCCAATGAGCAGTTCTTC.